A single sample is the source of the 3 T cell receptor beta chains below, sequenced in a study of identical twins. TCRdb called the 5' RACE reads again in MiXCR, with one record for every CDR3 protein. The sample holds 450,000 to 650,000 distinct CDR3 sequences, 9% to 10% seen once. The data were also submitted as part of a second study, on yellow fever vaccine responses in identical twins.

The sequencing input was PBMCs. Receptors originate from a woman in her late teens or twenties in good health.

The chain has TRBV29-1 and TRBJ2-5, with TRBD1 identical over 7 bases. CDR1 and CDR2 (germline): SQVTM, ANQGSEA. This CDR3 comprises 12 residues. Trimming took 6 bases from V and 7 from J; bases not matched to a gene: 8. CDR3 sequence reads: CSVTRTGWTQYF. For the CDR3, the DNA is TGCAGCGTAACCAGGACAGGTTGGACCCAGTACTTC.

At least ten counts were recorded for this clonotype. The chain has TRBV6-2 or TRBV6-3 and TRBJ2-7; no firm D call. Trimming cost V 2 bases and J 5 bases, with 10 bases left between them. The CDR3 is 13 amino acids. From germline, CDR1 is MNHEY and CDR2 SVGEGT. CDR3 protein: CASSYVRGDEQYF. Here the CDR3 DNA reads TGTGCCAGCAGTTACGTACGTGGGGACGAGCAGTACTTC.

This clonotype was counted a few times. This chain uses TRBV7-2 with TRBJ1-1, with TRBD1 matching over 8 bases. CDR1 SGHTA and CDR2 FQGNSA come from the germline V gene. J lost 7 bases, V lost 3 bases, and 7 bases had no gene match. CDR3 length: 14 amino acids. The CDR3 protein is CASSFSGQEVEAFF. CDR3 nucleotide sequence: TGTGCCAGCAGCTTCTCGGGACAGGAAGTTGAAGCTTTCTTT.